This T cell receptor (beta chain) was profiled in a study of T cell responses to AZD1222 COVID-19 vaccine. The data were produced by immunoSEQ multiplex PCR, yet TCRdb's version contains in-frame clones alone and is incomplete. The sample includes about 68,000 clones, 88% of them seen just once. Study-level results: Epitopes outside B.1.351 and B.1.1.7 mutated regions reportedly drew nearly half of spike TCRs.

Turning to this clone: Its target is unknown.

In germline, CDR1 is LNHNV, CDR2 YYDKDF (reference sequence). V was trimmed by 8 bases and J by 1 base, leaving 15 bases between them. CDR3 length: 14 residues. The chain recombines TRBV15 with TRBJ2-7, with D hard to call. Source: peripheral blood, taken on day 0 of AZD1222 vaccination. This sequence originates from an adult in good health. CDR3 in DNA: TGTGCCACCTCCCTGTCCTTCGGGTCCTACGAGCAGTACTTC. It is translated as CATSLSFGSYEQYF. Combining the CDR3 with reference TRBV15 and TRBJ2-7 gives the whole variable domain DAMVIQNPRYQVTQFGKPVTLSCSQTLNHNVMYWYQQKSSQAPKLLFHYYDKDFNNEADTPDNFQSRRPNTSFCFLDIRSPGLGDTAMYLCATSLSFGSYEQYFGPGTRLTVT.